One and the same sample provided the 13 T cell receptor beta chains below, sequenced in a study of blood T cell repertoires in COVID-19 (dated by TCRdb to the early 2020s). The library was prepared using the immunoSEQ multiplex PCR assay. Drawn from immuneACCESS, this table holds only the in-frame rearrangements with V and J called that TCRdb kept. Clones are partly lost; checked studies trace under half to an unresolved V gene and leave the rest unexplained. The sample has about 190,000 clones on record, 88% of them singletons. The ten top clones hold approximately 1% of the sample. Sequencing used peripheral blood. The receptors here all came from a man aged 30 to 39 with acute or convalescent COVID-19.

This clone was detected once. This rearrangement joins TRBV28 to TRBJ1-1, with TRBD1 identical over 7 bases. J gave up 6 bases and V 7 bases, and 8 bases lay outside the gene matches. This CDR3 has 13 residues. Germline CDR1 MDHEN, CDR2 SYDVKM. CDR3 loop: CASTSGGRAEAFF. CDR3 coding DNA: TGTGCCAGCACCTCAGGGGGGCGCGCTGAAGCTTTCTTT.

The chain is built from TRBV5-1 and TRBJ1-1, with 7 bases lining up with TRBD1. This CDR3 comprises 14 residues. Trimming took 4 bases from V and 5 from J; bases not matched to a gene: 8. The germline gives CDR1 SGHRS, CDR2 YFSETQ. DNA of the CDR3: TGCGCCAGCAGCCTTAACGCAGGGGGAACTGAAGCTTTCTTT. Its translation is CASSLNAGGTEAFF.

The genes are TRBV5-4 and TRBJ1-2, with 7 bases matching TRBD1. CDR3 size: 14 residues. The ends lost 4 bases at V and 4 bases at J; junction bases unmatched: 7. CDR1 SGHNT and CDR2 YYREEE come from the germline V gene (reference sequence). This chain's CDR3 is CASSPTGTAYGYTF. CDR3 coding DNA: TGTGCCAGCAGCCCTACTGGGACAGCCTATGGCTACACCTTC.

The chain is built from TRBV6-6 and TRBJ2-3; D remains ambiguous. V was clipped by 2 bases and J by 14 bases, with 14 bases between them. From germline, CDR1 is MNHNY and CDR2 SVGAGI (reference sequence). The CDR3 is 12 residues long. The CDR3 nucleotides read TGTGCCAGCAGTTACGCGTCGGGTTTCGTGTATTTT. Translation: CASSYASGFVYF.

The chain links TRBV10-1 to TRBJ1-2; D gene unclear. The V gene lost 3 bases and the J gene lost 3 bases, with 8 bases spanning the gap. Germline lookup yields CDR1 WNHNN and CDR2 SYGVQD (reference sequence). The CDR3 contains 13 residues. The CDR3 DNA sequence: TGCGCCAGCAGTGATTACAGAGACTATGGCTACACCTTC. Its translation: CASSDYRDYGYTF.

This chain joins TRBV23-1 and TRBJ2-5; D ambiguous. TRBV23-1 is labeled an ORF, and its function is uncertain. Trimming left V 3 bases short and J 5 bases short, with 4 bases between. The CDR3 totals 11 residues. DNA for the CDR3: TGCGCCAGCAGTCATGGCGAGACCCAGTACTTC. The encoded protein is CASSHGETQYF.

The CDR3 is CAWRAGQGSYEQYF. For the CDR3, the DNA is TGTGCCTGGAGAGCGGGACAGGGTTCCTACGAGCAGTACTTC. This chain joins TRBV30 and TRBJ2-7, with 9 bases lining up with TRBD1. CDR1 is GTSNPN, CDR2 SVGIG, per germline (reference sequence). V was pared by 3 bases and J by 1 base, with 4 bases of the junction left unmatched. The CDR3 is 14 residues long.

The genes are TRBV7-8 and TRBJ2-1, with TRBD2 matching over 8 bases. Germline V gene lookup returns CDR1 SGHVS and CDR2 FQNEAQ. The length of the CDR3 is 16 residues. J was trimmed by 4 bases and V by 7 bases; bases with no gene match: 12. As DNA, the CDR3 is TGTGCCAGCACCAATGAAGCGGGAGCGGGTTACAATGAGCAGTTCTTC. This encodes CASTNEAGAGYNEQFF. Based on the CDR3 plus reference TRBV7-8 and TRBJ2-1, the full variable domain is GAGVSQSPRYKVAKRGQDVALRCDPISGHVSLFWYQQALGQGPEFLTYFQNEAQLDKSGLPSDRFFAERPEGSVSTLKIQRTQQEDSAVYLCASTNEAGAGYNEQFFGPGTRLTVL.

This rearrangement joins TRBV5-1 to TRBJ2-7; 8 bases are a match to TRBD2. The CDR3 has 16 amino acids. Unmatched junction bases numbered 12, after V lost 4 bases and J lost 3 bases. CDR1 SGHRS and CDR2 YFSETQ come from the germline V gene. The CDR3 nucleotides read TGCGCCAGCAGCCCGGTGATCGCGGGAGGCGGCTACGAGCAGTACTTC. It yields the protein CASSPVIAGGGYEQYF.

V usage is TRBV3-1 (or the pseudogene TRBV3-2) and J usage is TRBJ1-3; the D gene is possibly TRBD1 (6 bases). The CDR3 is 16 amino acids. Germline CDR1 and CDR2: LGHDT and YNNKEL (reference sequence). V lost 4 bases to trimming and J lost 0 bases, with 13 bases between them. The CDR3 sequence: CASSLQGRISGNTIYF. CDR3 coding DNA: TGTGCCAGCAGCCTACAGGGACGAATCTCTGGAAACACCATATATTTT.

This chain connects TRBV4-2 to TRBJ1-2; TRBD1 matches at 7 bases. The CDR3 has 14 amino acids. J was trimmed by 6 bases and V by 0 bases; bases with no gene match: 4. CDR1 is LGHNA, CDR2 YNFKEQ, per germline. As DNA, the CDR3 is TGTGCCAGCAGCCAAGAGAGGGGGCGAGATGGCTACACCTTC. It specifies CASSQERGRDGYTF.

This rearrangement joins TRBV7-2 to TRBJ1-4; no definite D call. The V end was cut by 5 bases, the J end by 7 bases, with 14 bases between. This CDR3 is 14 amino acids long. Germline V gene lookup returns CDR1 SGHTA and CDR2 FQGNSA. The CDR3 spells CASSPYGVAEKLFF. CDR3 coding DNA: TGTGCCAGCAGCCCCTACGGGGTGGCTGAAAAACTGTTTTTT.

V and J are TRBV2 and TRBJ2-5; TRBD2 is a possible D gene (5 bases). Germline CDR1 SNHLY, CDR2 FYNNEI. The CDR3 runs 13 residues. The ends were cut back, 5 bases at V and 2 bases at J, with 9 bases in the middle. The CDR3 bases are TGTGCCAGCAGTTTCGAGCGGCAAGAGACCCAGTACTTC. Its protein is CASSFERQETQYF. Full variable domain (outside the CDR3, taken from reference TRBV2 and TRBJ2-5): EPEVTQTPSHQVTQMGQEVILRCVPISNHLYFYWYRQILGQKVEFLVSFYNNEISEKSEIFDDQFSVERPDGSNFTLKIRSTKLEDSAMYFCASSFERQETQYFGPGTRLLVL.